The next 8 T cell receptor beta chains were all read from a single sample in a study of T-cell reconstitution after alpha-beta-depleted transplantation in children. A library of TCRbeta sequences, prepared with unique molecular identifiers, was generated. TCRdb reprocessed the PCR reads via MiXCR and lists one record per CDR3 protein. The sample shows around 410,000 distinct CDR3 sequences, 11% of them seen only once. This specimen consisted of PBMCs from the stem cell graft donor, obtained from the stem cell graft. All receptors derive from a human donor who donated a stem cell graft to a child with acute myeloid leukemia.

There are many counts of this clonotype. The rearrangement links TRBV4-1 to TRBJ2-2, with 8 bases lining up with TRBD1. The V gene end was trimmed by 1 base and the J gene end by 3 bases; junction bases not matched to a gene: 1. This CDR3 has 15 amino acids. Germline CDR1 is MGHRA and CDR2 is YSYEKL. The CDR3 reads CASSQGQGHTGELFF. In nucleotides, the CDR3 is TGCGCCAGCAGCCAAGGACAGGGGCACACCGGGGAGCTGTTTTTT.

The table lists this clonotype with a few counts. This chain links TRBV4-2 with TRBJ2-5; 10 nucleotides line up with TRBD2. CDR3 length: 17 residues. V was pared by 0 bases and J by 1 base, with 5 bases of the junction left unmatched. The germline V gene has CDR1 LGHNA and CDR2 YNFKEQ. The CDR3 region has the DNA TGTGCCAGCAGCCAAGAATCCCTAGCGGGAGCCCAAGAGACCCAGTACTTC. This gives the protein CASSQESLAGAQETQYF.

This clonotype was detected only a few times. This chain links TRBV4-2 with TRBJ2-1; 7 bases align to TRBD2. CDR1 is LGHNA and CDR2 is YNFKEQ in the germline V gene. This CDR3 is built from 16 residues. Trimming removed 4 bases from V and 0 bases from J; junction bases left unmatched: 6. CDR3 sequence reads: CASSLEAGSSYNEQFF. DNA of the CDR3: TGTGCCAGCAGCCTCGAAGCGGGGAGCTCCTACAATGAGCAGTTCTTC.

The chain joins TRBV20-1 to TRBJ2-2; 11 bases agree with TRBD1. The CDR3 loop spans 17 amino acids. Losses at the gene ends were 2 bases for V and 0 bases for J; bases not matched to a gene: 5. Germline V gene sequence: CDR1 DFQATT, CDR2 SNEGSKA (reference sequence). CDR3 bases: TGCAGTGCTAGACCCGGACAGGGGGCCACGAACACCGGGGAGCTGTTTTTT. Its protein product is CSARPGQGATNTGELFF.

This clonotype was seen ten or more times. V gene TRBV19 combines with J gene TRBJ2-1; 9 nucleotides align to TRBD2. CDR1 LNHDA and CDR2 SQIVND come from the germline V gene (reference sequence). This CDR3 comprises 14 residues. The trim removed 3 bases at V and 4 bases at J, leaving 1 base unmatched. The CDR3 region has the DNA TGTGCCAGTAGTATGACTAGCGGTTACAATGAGCAGTTCTTC. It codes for CASSMTSGYNEQFF.

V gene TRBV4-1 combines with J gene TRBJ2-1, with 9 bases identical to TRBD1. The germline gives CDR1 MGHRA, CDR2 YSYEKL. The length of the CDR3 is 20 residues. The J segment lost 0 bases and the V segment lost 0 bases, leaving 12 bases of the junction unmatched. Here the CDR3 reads CASSQERDRVALGSYNEQFF. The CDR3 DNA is TGCGCCAGCAGCCAAGAGAGGGACAGGGTCGCTCTTGGCTCCTACAATGAGCAGTTCTTC.

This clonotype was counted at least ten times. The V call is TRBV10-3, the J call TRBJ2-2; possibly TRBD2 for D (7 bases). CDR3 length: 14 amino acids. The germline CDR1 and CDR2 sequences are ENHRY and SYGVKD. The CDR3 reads CATEGGTNTGELFF. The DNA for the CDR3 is TGTGCTACCGAGGGGGGGACGAACACCGGGGAGCTGTTTTTT.

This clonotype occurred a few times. The CDR3 DNA reads as TGTGCCAGCAGCTCCCGTGGAGGCACAGTCCAAGAGACCCAGTACTTC. It translates to CASSSRGGTVQETQYF. The chain recombines TRBV5-5 with TRBJ2-5; D is perhaps TRBD2 (5 bases). The CDR3 runs to 16 residues. Between the trimmed V and J ends, which lost 3 bases and 1 base, there was a span of 16 bases. The V gene's germline CDR1 is SGHKS and CDR2 YYEKEE (reference sequence).